Listed below are T cell receptor beta chains from one sample, sequenced in a study of T cell repertoires in cytomegalovirus infection. MiXCR was run by TCRdb on the reads, yielding one entry per CDR3 protein. The sample gives fewer than 550,000 distinct CDR3 sequences, around 27% of which show up once; about 13% is in the top ten. The sequencing sample was made of PBMCs. All receptors derive from a human donor in good health (CMV status not recorded). Some clones in this sample may be carry-over from other donors' samples. Each CDR3 is given with its conserved first and last residue. A D gene is named only where the DNA matches it firmly. Size is stated for part of the rows, as once, few or many counts, or as a class when the clone is expanded.

d_gene,j_gene,abundance,v_gene,CDR3nt,CDR3aa
.,TRBJ1-1,many,TRBV7-6,TGTGCCAGCAGCTTAAATTTTTACGGCAGAGAAAACACTGAAGCTTTCTTT,CASSLNFYGRENTEAFF
TRBD1,TRBJ2-1,.,TRBV15,TGTGCCACCAGCAGAGAGACAGGGTACAATGAGCAGTTCTTC,CATSRETGYNEQFF
.,TRBJ1-6,few,TRBV6-6,TGTGCCAGCAGTTACTCGTCTAGCTCCTATAATTCACCCCTCCACTTT,CASSYSSSSYNSPLHF
TRBD2,TRBJ2-1,few,TRBV10-1,TGCGCCAGCAGACCCGGGACTAGCGGGAGTCCCTCCTACAATGAGCAGTTCTTC,CASRPGTSGSPSYNEQFF
.,TRBJ2-2,few,TRBV7-8,TGTGCCAGCAGCCGAGCCAGGTTATCATTTGCCGGGGAGCTGTTTTTT,CASSRARLSFAGELFF
.,TRBJ1-3,many,TRBV12-3/TRBV12-4,TGTGCCAGTAATCTCTACTCTGGAAACACCATATATTTT,CASNLYSGNTIYF
TRBD2,TRBJ2-1,few,TRBV5-6,TGTGCCAGCAGCCCCGGGACGGGAGGGCCACTCTCCTACAATGAGCAGTTCTTC,CASSPGTGGPLSYNEQFF
.,TRBJ1-6,.,TRBV20-1,TGCAGTGCTAGAGCGGCGGGGGGCTATAATTCACCCCTCCACTTT,CSARAAGGYNSPLHF
TRBD2,TRBJ2-3,.,TRBV6-1,TGTGCCAGCAGTCTAGCGGGTGCGGAGATAGATACGCAGTATTTT,CASSLAGAEIDTQYF
.,TRBJ1-1,.,TRBV9,TGTGCCAGCAGCGTAGGGGGTAGGAACACTGAAGCTTTCTTT,CASSVGGRNTEAFF
.,TRBJ1-5,few,TRBV23-1,TGCGCCAGCAGTAGGACAGTAACGGCCCAGCATTTT,CASSRTVTAQHF
.,TRBJ2-1,.,TRBV6-8,TGTGCCAGCAGTTACTCGATCTTTCATAGGGGTTCATTAAATAATGAGCAGTTCTTC,CASSYSIFHRGSLNNEQFF
.,TRBJ1-1,.,TRBV10-3,TGTGCCATCGGGCGGCCGAACACTGAAGCTTTCTTT,CAIGRPNTEAFF
.,TRBJ2-2,.,TRBV7-2,TGTGCCAGCAGCTTAGGAGTTAGCGCGGGGTCCGGGGAGCTGTTTTTT,CASSLGVSAGSGELFF
TRBD1,TRBJ2-7,.,TRBV7-9,TGTGCCAGCAGCTTAGCGCTAGGGGACAGAATACCCTACGAGCAGTACTTC,CASSLALGDRIPYEQYF
TRBD2,TRBJ2-7,many,TRBV2,TGTGCCAGCAGTGAACTAGCGGGAGTCGGGTACGAGCAGTACTTC,CASSELAGVGYEQYF